The next 32 T cell receptor beta chains were all read from a single sample in a study of neurological immune-mediated disorders. TCRdb reprocessed the 5' RACE reads via MiXCR and lists one record per CDR3 protein. The table includes around 94,000 distinct CDR3 sequences, 3.5% detected once. Specimen: PBMCs. The source of these receptors is a young woman with multiple sclerosis.

This clonotype was seen a handful of times. The gene calls are TRBV7-9 and TRBJ2-3, with 7 bases identical to TRBD2. V lost 5 bases to trimming and J lost 8 bases; unmatched junction nucleotides: 16. This CDR3 comprises 16 residues. Germline V gene sequence: CDR1 SEHNR, CDR2 FQNEAQ (reference sequence). This CDR3 is CASSPPGLGAWVTQYF. The CDR3 coding sequence is TGTGCCAGCAGCCCCCCTGGACTAGGGGCGTGGGTTACGCAGTATTTT. The variable domain in full, completed from reference TRBV7-9 and TRBJ2-3, reads DTGVSQNPRHKITKRGQNVTFRCDPISEHNRLYWYRQTLGQGPEFLTYFQNEAQLEKSRLLSDRFSAERPKGSFSTLEIQRTEQGDSAMYLCASSPPGLGAWVTQYFGPGTRLTVL.

The J gene is TRBJ2-3, the V gene TRBV20-1; D not certain. Germline V gives CDR1 DFQATT, CDR2 SNEGSKA (reference sequence). This CDR3 contains 15 residues. Trimming took 6 bases from V and 2 from J, leaving 18 bases between them. This CDR3 is CSAHLPGRDTDTQYF. The CDR3 DNA sequence: TGCAGTGCACACCTACCAGGAAGGGACACAGATACGCAGTATTTT.

This clonotype has at least ten counts. The chain employs TRBV21-1 and TRBJ2-7; the table's D call, TRBD1, was not checked against the DNA. TRBV21-1 corresponds to a pseudogene. The CDR3 runs 15 residues. DNA of the CDR3: TGTGCCAGCAGCTCCCTTGGGGGTGTTACCTACGAGCAGTACTTC. Protein sequence: CASSSLGGVTYEQYF.

This clonotype was counted only a few times. A much larger clonotype is one base distant, so this may be a read error. The rearrangement links TRBV30 to TRBJ1-1; D remains ambiguous. Trimming left V 2 bases short and J 3 bases short, with 10 bases between. CDR3 length: 13 amino acids. Germline V CDR1 and CDR2: GTSNPN, SVGIG (reference sequence). CDR3 in amino acids: CAWSNKGYTEAFF. CDR3 bases: TGTGCCTGGAGTAATAAAGGGTACACTGAAGCTTTCTTT.

This clonotype was found many times. The genes are TRBV5-5 and TRBJ1-5; possible D gene TRBD1, 6 bases. V was trimmed by 7 bases and J by 5 bases, leaving 16 bases between them. This CDR3 is 14 amino acids long. CDR1 is SGHKS and CDR2 is YYEKEE in the germline V gene (reference sequence). The CDR3 nucleotides read TGTGCCAGCGGACCACAGGGTTTCGATCAGCCCCAGCATTTT. Its protein product is CASGPQGFDQPQHF.

Many counts were recorded for this clonotype. The V call is TRBV12-3 or TRBV12-4, the J call TRBJ2-5; 9 bases map to TRBD1. Trimming took 4 bases from V and 5 from J; bases not matched to a gene: 8. CDR3 length equals 15 residues. The CDR3 here is CASSSGQGLGETQYF. The CDR3 coding sequence is TGTGCCAGCAGTTCCGGACAGGGGTTGGGGGAGACCCAGTACTTC.

Many counts were recorded for this clonotype. V and J are TRBV12-3 or TRBV12-4 and TRBJ2-2; no clear D gene. Trimming removed 6 bases from V and 3 bases from J, with 5 bases in between. This CDR3 comprises 12 residues. The CDR3 region is CASRDDTGELFF. The CDR3 region has the DNA TGTGCCAGCAGAGACGACACCGGGGAGCTGTTTTTT.

This clonotype was counted at least ten times. The V and J genes are TRBV12-3 or TRBV12-4 and TRBJ1-1; 12 nucleotides match TRBD1. The CDR3 loop spans 14 amino acids. The V gene end was trimmed by 6 bases and the J gene end by 5 bases; junction bases not matched to a gene: 4. CDR3 sequence reads: CASREGQGATEAFF. The DNA of the CDR3 is TGTGCCAGCAGGGAGGGACAGGGGGCAACTGAAGCTTTCTTT.

The rearrangement uses TRBV9 and TRBJ2-1; 7 bases map to TRBD1. J gave up 6 bases and V 4 bases, and 10 bases lay outside the gene matches. The CDR3 is 15 amino acids. Germline V CDR1 and CDR2: SGDLS, YYNGEE. The CDR3 sequence is CASSPLPGQTNEQFF. The DNA for the CDR3 is TGTGCCAGCAGCCCCCTCCCGGGACAGACCAATGAGCAGTTCTTC.

By frequency in the sample, this clonotype is medium-sized. The V gene is TRBV20-1, the J gene TRBJ2-2; tentatively, D is TRBD1 or TRBD2 (5 bases each). CDR1 and CDR2 from the germline V gene are DFQATT and SNEGSKA (reference sequence). This CDR3 is 15 amino acids long. The V gene lost 0 bases and the J gene lost 3 bases, with 11 bases spanning the gap. The CDR3 bases are TGCAGTGCTAGAGATACCGGGGCGGACACCGGGGAGCTGTTTTTT. Encoded protein: CSARDTGADTGELFF.

Ten or more counts support this clonotype. The J gene is TRBJ1-5, the V gene TRBV20-1; the D is unclear. Germline values: CDR1 DFQATT, CDR2 SNEGSKA (reference sequence). This CDR3 has 15 amino acids. Trimming stripped 0 bases from V and 4 bases from J, with 13 bases between. The CDR3: CSARDPRRTNQPQHF. For the CDR3, the DNA is TGCAGTGCTAGAGATCCGCGGAGGACTAATCAGCCCCAGCATTTT.

The gene calls are TRBV29-1 and TRBJ1-2; TRBD1 matches at 8 bases. Germline CDR1 is SQVTM and CDR2 is ANQGSEA. V trimming: 4 bases; J trimming: 2 bases; junction bases outside the gene matches: 6. There are 14 residues in the CDR3. CDR3 DNA: TGCAGCGTTGCTCAGGGGGCGCCCAACTATGGCTACACCTTC. This translates into CSVAQGAPNYGYTF.

This clonotype came up many times. CDR3 in amino acids: CATGAVAGGGGDEQFF. DNA of the CDR3: TGTGCCACGGGGGCGGTAGCGGGAGGAGGTGGCGATGAGCAGTTCTTC. The chain has TRBV10-3 and TRBJ2-1, with 10 bases matching TRBD2. Trimming removed 10 bases from V and 8 bases from J; junction bases left unmatched: 17. CDR1 and CDR2 from the germline V gene are ENHRY and SYGVKD. The CDR3 runs 16 residues.

The sample holds many counts of this clonotype. The chain joins TRBV7-2 to TRBJ2-7; 7 bases are a match to TRBD1. CDR3 length equals 13 residues. CDR1 is SGHTA, CDR2 FQGNSA, per germline. V dropped 7 bases and J dropped 2; count of bases not matched to a gene: 5. The CDR3 DNA sequence: TGTGCCAGCAACCCGGGACAGACCTACGAGCAGTACTTC. Amino acid sequence: CASNPGQTYEQYF.

This clonotype was seen repeatedly, ten times or more. The V call is TRBV28, the J call TRBJ2-6; TRBD1 matches 9 bases. J gave up 0 bases and V 7 bases, and 7 bases lay outside the gene matches. CDR3 length: 17 residues. The V gene's germline CDR1 is MDHEN and CDR2 SYDVKM. The CDR3 DNA reads as TGTGCCAGCACCTCCGGGACAGGGATCTCTGGGGCCAACGTCCTGACTTTC. Its protein product is CASTSGTGISGANVLTF.

This clonotype came up many times. The chain links TRBV9 to TRBJ2-7, with 8 positions matching TRBD2. This CDR3 region has 15 residues. The germline V gene encodes CDR1 SGDLS and CDR2 YYNGEE. With 0 bases clipped from V and 0 bases from J, the junction kept 2 bases outside the gene matches. The CDR3 sequence is CASSVELADSYEQYF. DNA for the CDR3: TGTGCCAGCAGCGTAGAACTAGCGGACTCCTACGAGCAGTACTTC.

This clonotype was observed at least ten times. The rearrangement uses TRBV5-5 and TRBJ2-7; 8 bases match TRBD1. The CDR3 extends over 13 amino acids. From germline, CDR1 is SGHKS and CDR2 YYEKEE (reference sequence). Unmatched junction bases numbered 7, after V lost 7 bases and J lost 4 bases. For the CDR3, the DNA is TGTGCCAGCTCTAGACAGGGGTTTTACGAGCAGTACTTC. This translates into CASSRQGFYEQYF.

This clonotype was recorded many times. This chain joins TRBV6-5 and TRBJ2-7; 11 bases match TRBD2. This CDR3 is built from 14 residues. Losses at the gene ends were 6 bases for V and 2 bases for J; bases not matched to a gene: 3. The germline gives CDR1 MNHEY, CDR2 SVGAGI. The CDR3 is CASRATSGTYEQYF. The DNA for the CDR3 is TGTGCCAGCAGGGCGACTAGCGGGACCTACGAGCAGTACTTC.

At least ten counts were recorded for this clonotype. This chain joins TRBV20-1 and TRBJ2-5; D might be TRBD2 (5 bases). Germline V gene sequence: CDR1 DFQATT, CDR2 SNEGSKA (reference sequence). This CDR3 comprises 15 residues. V lost 0 bases and J lost 1, with 12 bases in between. CDR3 sequence (DNA): TGCAGTGCTAGAGATAACTTCGGGGTCCAAGAGACCCAGTACTTC. Translating it yields CSARDNFGVQETQYF.

This clonotype was seen at least ten times. The rearrangement links TRBV20-1 to TRBJ2-5; 8 nucleotides align to TRBD2. Looked up from germline, CDR1 is DFQATT and CDR2 is SNEGSKA (reference sequence). V trimming: 5 bases; J trimming: 5 bases; junction bases outside the gene matches: 13. CDR3 length: 15 residues. The CDR3 is CSARNGLAKDETQYF. In DNA form, the CDR3 reads TGCAGTGCTCGTAATGGACTAGCTAAGGACGAGACCCAGTACTTC.

This clonotype was detected a few times. One base away lies a much larger clone, so this may be a sequencing read error. The chain links TRBV28 to TRBJ1-6, with 7 bases matching TRBD1. The CDR3 spans 14 residues. The germline V gene has CDR1 MDHEN and CDR2 SYDVKM. CDR3 nucleotides: TGTGCCAGCAGTTTAAGACAGGGAAATTCACACCTCCACTTT. It codes for CASSLRQGNSHLHF.

This clonotype was observed many times. The V gene is TRBV4-2, the J gene TRBJ2-7; 11 positions agree with TRBD1. There are 16 residues in the CDR3. Trimming cost V 4 bases and J 3 bases; bases outside gene matches: 8. CDR1 is LGHNA and CDR2 is YNFKEQ in the germline V gene. This CDR3 reads CASSPATGTGGYEQYF. CDR3 DNA sequence: TGTGCCAGCAGCCCAGCAACCGGGACAGGGGGCTACGAGCAGTACTTC.

This clonotype has just a few counts. The CDR3 loop reads CASSQGGGSGNTIYF. As DNA, the CDR3 is TGTGCCAGCAGCCAGGGTGGAGGCTCTGGAAACACCATATATTTT. The chain carries TRBV27 and TRBJ1-3; tentatively, D is TRBD1 (5 bases). CDR1 is MNHEY, CDR2 SMNVEV, per germline (reference sequence). The CDR3 length is 15 residues. V dropped 6 bases and J dropped 0 bases, with 12 bases sitting between them.

This clonotype was observed many times. The V and J genes are TRBV6-5 and TRBJ2-7; D possibly corresponds to TRBD1 (6 bases). Germline CDR1 is MNHEY and CDR2 is SVGAGI. Trimming stripped 5 bases from V and 3 bases from J, with 14 bases between. The CDR3 has 14 amino acids. CDR3 sequence reads: CASSRDKSGYEQYF. Here the CDR3 DNA reads TGTGCCAGCAGTCGGGACAAATCAGGCTACGAGCAGTACTTC.

In this sample, this clonotype turned up many times. The chain couples TRBV28 to TRBJ2-1; 7 nucleotides line up with TRBD1. V was clipped by 4 bases and J by 7 bases; unmatched bases: 19. CDR1 is MDHEN and CDR2 is SYDVKM in the germline V gene. This CDR3 region has 18 residues. In DNA, the CDR3 is TGTGCCAGCAGTTCCCTTGTCGGCACAGGGGCGTCGGCTAATGAGCAGTTCTTC. This sequence encodes CASSSLVGTGASANEQFF.

This clonotype was detected ten times or more. The chain carries TRBV7-2 and TRBJ1-5, with 10 bases aligning to TRBD1. Per germline, CDR1 SGHTA and CDR2 FQGNSA. V shed 6 bases, J shed 5 bases, and the junction held 7 bases outside the gene matches. The CDR3 has 15 residues. CDR3 protein: CASRETGGEYQPQHF. As DNA, the CDR3 is TGTGCCAGCAGAGAGACAGGGGGCGAGTATCAGCCCCAGCATTTT.

This chain links TRBV15 with TRBJ1-1; D remains ambiguous. Germline CDR1 LNHNV, CDR2 YYDKDF (reference sequence). CDR3 size: 17 residues. The V end was cut by 0 bases, the J end by 3 bases, with 17 bases between. Here the CDR3 reads CATSRDPPGASDTEAFF. Here the CDR3 DNA reads TGTGCCACCAGCAGAGACCCGCCGGGAGCCAGCGACACTGAAGCTTTCTTT. The full variable domain, completed using reference TRBV15 and TRBJ1-1, is DAMVIQNPRYQVTQFGKPVTLSCSQTLNHNVMYWYQQKSSQAPKLLFHYYDKDFNNEADTPDNFQSRRPNTSFCFLDIRSPGLGDTAMYLCATSRDPPGASDTEAFFGQGTRLTVV.

This clonotype was detected only a few times. This chain links TRBV5-1 with TRBJ2-1, with 9 nucleotides matching TRBD1. The CDR3 runs 15 residues. V shed 3 bases, J shed 4 bases, and the junction held 5 bases outside the gene matches. Per the germline V gene, CDR1 is SGHRS and CDR2 is YFSETQ. CDR3 sequence: CASSSQGANYNEQFF. CDR3 sequence (DNA): TGCGCCAGCAGCTCACAGGGGGCGAATTACAATGAGCAGTTCTTC. The whole variable domain, remainder taken from reference TRBV5-1 and TRBJ2-1, is KAGVTQTPRYLIKTRGQQVTLSCSPISGHRSVSWYQQTPGQGLQFLFEYFSETQRNKGNFPGRFSGRQFSNSRSEMNVSTLELGDSALYLCASSSQGANYNEQFFGPGTRLTVL.

This clonotype was detected ten times or more. The chain joins TRBV5-1 to TRBJ2-4; 8 bases fit TRBD1. CDR3 length: 15 amino acids. Looked up from germline, CDR1 is SGHRS and CDR2 is YFSETQ. With 4 bases clipped from V and 5 bases from J, the junction kept 8 bases outside the gene matches. The chain's CDR3 is CASSPRPGQENIQYF. The CDR3 coding sequence is TGCGCCAGCAGCCCTAGACCGGGACAGGAAAACATTCAGTACTTC.

This clonotype was observed many times. The chain recombines TRBV5-1 with TRBJ2-7; D gene unclear. Looked up from germline, CDR1 is SGHRS and CDR2 is YFSETQ. V was pared by 8 bases and J by 2 bases, with 11 bases between. The CDR3 has 12 amino acids. The CDR3 spells CAREGAPYEQYF. CDR3 nucleotide sequence: TGCGCCAGGGAAGGCGCCCCCTACGAGCAGTACTTC.

This clonotype was detected many times. The J gene is TRBJ1-1, the V gene TRBV20-1, with 7 nucleotides matching TRBD1. V lost 3 bases and J lost 6; bases outside the gene matches: 4. CDR3 size: 12 residues. Germline values: CDR1 DFQATT, CDR2 SNEGSKA (reference sequence). The CDR3 sequence is CSASQGEAEAFF. In DNA, the CDR3 is TGCAGTGCTAGCCAGGGGGAGGCTGAAGCTTTCTTT.

This chain uses TRBV20-1 with TRBJ2-7, with 8 nucleotides matching TRBD1. CDR3 length equals 14 residues. Germline V gene data show CDR1 as DFQATT and CDR2 as SNEGSKA (reference sequence). Trimming cost V 7 bases and J 7 bases; bases outside gene matches: 15. The CDR3 loop is CSVPRDRGYKEQYF. The CDR3 DNA follows: TGCAGTGTCCCACGTGACAGGGGTTACAAAGAGCAGTACTTC.